This TCR beta chain was identified in a study of T cell clonotyping in hematopoietic cell transplantation. As for the study in general: Recipients' pretransplant samples followed cytoreduction.

Study-wide results and caveats: After transplant, recipient diversity fell while pathologically expanded clonotypes grew through day 180. Without cell sorting, CD4 versus CD8 contributions remain unresolved.

V was trimmed by 7 bases and J by 6 bases, leaving 19 bases between them. CDR1 is SGHRS and CDR2 is YFSETQ in the germline V gene. This CDR3 has 14 residues. Time point meaning: recipient sample about 28 days before transplant, after cytoreduction. Sequencing used immunoSEQ multiplex PCR; TCRdb keeps in-frame clones, though not all of them. This sample has some 13,000 clones, with approximately 80% found just once. To note about this clone: Its cognate antigen is unknown.

The specimen comprised peripheral blood mononuclear cells, sampled before stem cell transplant. The receptor comes from a man between 60 and 75 years old with acute myeloid leukemia. Some clones in this sample may be carry-over from other donors' samples. The chain couples TRBV5-1 to TRBJ1-1, with D perhaps TRBD1 (6 bases). As DNA, the CDR3 is TGCGCCAGCTATGGGGGCAGGGGAGAGGCTGAAGCTTTCTTT. It is translated as CASYGGRGEAEAFF.